At least ten counts were recorded for the clone carrying this TCR beta chain. Researchers used genomic DNA as the template to profile TCR beta VDJ and CDR3. TCRdb passed the reads through MiXCR, listing each CDR3 protein once. The table records about 270,000 distinct CDR3 sequences, approximately 57% of them present only once. Trimming took off 1 base at V and 1 base at J, with 9 bases between the two ends. Germline loops: CDR1 SGHVS, CDR2 FNYEAQ. This CDR3 spans 15 amino acids. The sample belongs to a study of CD8+CD57+ T cells in acquired aplastic anemia. The sequence came from a human donor with severe aplastic anemia or a healthy control (not recorded which). This chain connects TRBV7-6 to TRBJ2-3, with D possibly being TRBD2 (5 bases). The sequencing sample was made of sorted CD4+, CD8+, or CD8+CD57+ T cells (not recorded which) from PBMCs. CDR3 coding DNA: TGTGCCAGCAGCTTAGGTACTAGTCGCACAGATACGCAGTATTTT. It yields the protein CASSLGTSRTDTQYF.